This T cell receptor (beta chain) emerged from a study of blood T cell repertoires in COVID-19. Study-wide background: Material from acute and convalescent COVID-19 was sourced from the United States, Italy and Spain. In each case, the material was cDNA or gDNA derived from T cells, B-cell-depleted T cells, or PBMCs.

Per the original data handling: Nucleated cell number was recorded as an estimate derived from reference gene primer amplification. Here immunoSEQ multiplex PCR was the method, and the copy in TCRdb shows in-frame clones only, minus some. D and trimming come from the DNA, and the V and J calls and clone size come from that table. This table holds roughly 270,000 clones, roughly 80% found once. V was trimmed by 4 bases and J by 4 bases, leaving 16 bases between them. Germline CDR1 and CDR2: LGHDT and YNNKEL (reference sequence). The CDR3 spans 15 residues. The age range of participants was roughly 18 to 90 years, with residence in approximately 25 US areas. This clone was detected only once.

This clonotype originated in a man between 35 and 55 years old who had been exposed to COVID-19. The sample comprised PBMCs or T cells enriched from blood (not recorded which). This sequence joins TRBV3-1 (or the pseudogene TRBV3-2) and TRBJ1-1; D is unclear. CDR3 coding DNA: TGTGCCAGCAGCCCCTCCCGGACCCGGGGCACTGAAGCTTTCTTT. Protein product: CASSPSRTRGTEAFF.